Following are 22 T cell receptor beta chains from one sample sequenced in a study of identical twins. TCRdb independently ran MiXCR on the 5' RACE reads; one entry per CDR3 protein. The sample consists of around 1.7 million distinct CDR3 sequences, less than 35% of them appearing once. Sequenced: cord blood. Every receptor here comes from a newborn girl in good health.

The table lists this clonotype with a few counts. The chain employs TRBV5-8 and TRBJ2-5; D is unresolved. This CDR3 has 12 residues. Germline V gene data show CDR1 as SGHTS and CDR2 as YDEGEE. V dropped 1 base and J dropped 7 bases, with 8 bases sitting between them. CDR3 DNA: TGTGCCAGCAGCTTGCCAATACGGACCCAGTACTTC. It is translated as CASSLPIRTQYF.

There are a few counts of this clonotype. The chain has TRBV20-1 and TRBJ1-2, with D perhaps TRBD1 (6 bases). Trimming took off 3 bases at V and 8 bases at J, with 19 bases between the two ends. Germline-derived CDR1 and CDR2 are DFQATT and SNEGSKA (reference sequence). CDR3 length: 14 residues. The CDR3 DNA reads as TGCAGTGCTAGTACTTCGACAGGCGTGGCAGGCTACACCTTC. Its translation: CSASTSTGVAGYTF.

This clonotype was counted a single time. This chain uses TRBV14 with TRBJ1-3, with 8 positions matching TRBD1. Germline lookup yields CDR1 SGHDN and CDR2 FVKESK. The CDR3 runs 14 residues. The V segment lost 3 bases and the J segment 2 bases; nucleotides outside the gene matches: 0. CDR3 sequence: CASSQDRAGNTIYF. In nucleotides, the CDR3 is TGTGCCAGCAGCCAGGACAGGGCTGGAAACACCATATATTTT.

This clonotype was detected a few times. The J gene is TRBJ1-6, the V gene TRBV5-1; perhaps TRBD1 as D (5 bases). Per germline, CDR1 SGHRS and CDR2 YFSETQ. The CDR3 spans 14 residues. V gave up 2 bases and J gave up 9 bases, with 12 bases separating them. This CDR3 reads CASSFQGGISPLHF. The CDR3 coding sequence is TGCGCCAGCAGCTTTCAGGGAGGTATTTCACCCCTCCACTTT.

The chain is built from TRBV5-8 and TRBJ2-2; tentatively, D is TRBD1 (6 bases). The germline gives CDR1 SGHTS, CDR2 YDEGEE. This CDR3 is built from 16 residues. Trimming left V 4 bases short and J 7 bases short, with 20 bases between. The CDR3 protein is CASSRLISNRDGELFF. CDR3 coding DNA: TGTGCCAGCAGCCGGCTTATATCCAACAGGGACGGGGAGCTGTTTTTT.

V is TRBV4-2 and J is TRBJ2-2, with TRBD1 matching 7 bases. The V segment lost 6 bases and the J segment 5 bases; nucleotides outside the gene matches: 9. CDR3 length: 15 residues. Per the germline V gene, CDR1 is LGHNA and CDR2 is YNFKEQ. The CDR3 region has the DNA TGTGCCAGCAGACAGGGGCCAGGTAGGACCGGGGAGCTGTTTTTT. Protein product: CASRQGPGRTGELFF.

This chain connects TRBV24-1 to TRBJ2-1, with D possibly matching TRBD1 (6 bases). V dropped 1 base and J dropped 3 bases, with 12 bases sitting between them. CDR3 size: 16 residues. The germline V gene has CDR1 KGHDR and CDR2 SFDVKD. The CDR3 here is CATSDLQGGNYNEQFF. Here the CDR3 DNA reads TGTGCCACCAGTGATTTACAAGGGGGTAACTACAATGAGCAGTTCTTC.

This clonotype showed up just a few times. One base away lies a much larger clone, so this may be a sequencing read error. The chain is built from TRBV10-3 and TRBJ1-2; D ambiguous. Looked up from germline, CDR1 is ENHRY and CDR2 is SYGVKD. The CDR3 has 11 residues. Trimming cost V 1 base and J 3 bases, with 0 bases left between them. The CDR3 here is CAISEYYGYTF. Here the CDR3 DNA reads TGTGCCATCAGTGAGTACTATGGCTACACCTTC.

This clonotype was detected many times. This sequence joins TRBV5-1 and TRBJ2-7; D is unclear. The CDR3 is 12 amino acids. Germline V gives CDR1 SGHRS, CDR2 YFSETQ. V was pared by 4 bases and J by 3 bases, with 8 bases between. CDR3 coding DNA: TGCGCCAGCAGCCCAGAGGACTACGAGCAGTACTTC. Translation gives CASSPEDYEQYF. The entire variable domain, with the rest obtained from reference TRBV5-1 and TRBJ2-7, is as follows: KAGVTQTPRYLIKTRGQQVTLSCSPISGHRSVSWYQQTPGQGLQFLFEYFSETQRNKGNFPGRFSGRQFSNSRSEMNVSTLELGDSALYLCASSPEDYEQYFGPGTRLTVT.

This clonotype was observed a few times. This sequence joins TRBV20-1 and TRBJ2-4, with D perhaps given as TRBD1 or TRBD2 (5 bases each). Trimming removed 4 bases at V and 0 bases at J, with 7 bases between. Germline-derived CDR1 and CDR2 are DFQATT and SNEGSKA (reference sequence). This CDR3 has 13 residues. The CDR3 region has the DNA TGCAGTGCTATCGGGGCAGCCAAAAACATTCAGTACTTC. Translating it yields CSAIGAAKNIQYF.

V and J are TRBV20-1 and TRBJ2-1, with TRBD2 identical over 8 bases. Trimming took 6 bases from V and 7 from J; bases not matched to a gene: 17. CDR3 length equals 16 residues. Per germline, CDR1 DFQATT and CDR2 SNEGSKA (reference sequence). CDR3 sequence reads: CSANPKNAGGRNEQFF. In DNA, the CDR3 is TGCAGTGCAAACCCAAAGAATGCGGGAGGTAGGAATGAGCAGTTCTTC.

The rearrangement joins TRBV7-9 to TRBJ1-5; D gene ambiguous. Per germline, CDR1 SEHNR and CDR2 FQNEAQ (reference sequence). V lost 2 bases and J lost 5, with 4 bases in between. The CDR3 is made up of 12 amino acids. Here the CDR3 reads CASSLLYQPQHF. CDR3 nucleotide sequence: TGTGCCAGCAGCTTACTCTATCAGCCCCAGCATTTT. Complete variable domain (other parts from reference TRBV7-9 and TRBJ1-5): DTGVSQNPRHKITKRGQNVTFRCDPISEHNRLYWYRQTLGQGPEFLTYFQNEAQLEKSRLLSDRFSAERPKGSFSTLEIQRTEQGDSAMYLCASSLLYQPQHFGDGTRLSIL.

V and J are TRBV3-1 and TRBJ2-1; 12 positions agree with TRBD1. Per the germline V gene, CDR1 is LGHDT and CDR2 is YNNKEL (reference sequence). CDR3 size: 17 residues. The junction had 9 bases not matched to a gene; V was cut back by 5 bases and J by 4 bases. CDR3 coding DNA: TGTGCCAGCAGCTACCGCGGGACAGGGGGCCCGTACAATGAGCAGTTCTTC. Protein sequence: CASSYRGTGGPYNEQFF.

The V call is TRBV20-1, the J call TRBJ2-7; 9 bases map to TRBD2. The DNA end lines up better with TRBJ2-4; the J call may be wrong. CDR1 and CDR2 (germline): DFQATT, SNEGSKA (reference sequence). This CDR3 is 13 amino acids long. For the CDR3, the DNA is TGCAGTGCCGGCGGGGGGGCAGGAAACATTCAGTACTTC. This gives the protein CSAGGGAGNIQYF.

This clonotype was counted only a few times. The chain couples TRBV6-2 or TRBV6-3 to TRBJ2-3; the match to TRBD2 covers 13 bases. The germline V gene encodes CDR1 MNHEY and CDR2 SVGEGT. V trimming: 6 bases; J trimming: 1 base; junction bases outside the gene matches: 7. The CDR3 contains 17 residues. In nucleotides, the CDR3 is TGTGCCAGCAGCCTGACTAGCGGGAGGTCGCGCACAGATACGCAGTATTTT. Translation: CASSLTSGRSRTDTQYF.

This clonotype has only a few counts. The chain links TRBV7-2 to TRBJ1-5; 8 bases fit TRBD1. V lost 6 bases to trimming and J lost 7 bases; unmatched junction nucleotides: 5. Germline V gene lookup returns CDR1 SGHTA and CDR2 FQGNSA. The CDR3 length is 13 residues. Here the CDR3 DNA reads TGTGCCAGCAGTGCCCGACAGGGGCAGCCCCAGCATTTT. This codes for CASSARQGQPQHF.

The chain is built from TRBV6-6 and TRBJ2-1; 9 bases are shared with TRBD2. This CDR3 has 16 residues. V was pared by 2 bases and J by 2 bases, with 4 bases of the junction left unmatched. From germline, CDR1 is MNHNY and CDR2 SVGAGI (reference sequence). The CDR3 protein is CASSYGASGAYNEQFF. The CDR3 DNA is TGTGCCAGCAGTTACGGGGCTAGCGGGGCCTACAATGAGCAGTTCTTC.

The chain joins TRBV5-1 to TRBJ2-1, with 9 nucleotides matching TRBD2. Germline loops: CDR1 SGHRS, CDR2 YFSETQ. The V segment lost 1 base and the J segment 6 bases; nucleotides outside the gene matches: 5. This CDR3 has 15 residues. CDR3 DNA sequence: TGCGCCAGCAGCTTGCCTAGCGGGGTTAGCAATGAGCAGTTCTTC. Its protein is CASSLPSGVSNEQFF.

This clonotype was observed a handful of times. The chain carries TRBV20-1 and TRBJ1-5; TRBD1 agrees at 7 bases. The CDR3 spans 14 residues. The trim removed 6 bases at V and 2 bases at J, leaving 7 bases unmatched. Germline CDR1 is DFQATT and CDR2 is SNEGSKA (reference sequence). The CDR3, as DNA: TGCAGTGCCGACAGGGTTAGGGGCAATCAGCCCCAGCATTTT. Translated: CSADRVRGNQPQHF.

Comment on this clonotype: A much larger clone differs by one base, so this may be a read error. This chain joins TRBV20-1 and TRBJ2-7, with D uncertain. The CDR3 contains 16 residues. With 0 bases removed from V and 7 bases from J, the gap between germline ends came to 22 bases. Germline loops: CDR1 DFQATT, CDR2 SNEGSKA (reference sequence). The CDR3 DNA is TGCAGTGCTAGAGAATCCCTCCGGGCTCTATACAATGAGCAGTACTTC. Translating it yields CSARESLRALYNEQYF.

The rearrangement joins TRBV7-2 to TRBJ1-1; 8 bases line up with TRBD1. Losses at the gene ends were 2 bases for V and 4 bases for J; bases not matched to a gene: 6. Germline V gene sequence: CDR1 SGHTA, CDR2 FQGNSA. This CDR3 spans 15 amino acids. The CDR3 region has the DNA TGTGCCAGCAGCTTATTTTTCCAGGGGGCCACTGAAGCTTTCTTT. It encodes CASSLFFQGATEAFF.

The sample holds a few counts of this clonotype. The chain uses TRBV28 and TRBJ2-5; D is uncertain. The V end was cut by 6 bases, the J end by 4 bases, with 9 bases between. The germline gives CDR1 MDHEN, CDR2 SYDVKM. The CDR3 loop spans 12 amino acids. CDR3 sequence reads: CASREGRETQYF. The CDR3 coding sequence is TGTGCCAGCAGGGAAGGCAGAGAGACCCAGTACTTC. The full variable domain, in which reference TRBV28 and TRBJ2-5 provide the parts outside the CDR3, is DVKVTQSSRYLVKRTGEKVFLECVQDMDHENMFWYRQDPGLGLRLIYFSYDVKMKEKGDIPEGYSVSREKKERFSLILESASTNQTSMYLCASREGRETQYFGPGTRLLVL.